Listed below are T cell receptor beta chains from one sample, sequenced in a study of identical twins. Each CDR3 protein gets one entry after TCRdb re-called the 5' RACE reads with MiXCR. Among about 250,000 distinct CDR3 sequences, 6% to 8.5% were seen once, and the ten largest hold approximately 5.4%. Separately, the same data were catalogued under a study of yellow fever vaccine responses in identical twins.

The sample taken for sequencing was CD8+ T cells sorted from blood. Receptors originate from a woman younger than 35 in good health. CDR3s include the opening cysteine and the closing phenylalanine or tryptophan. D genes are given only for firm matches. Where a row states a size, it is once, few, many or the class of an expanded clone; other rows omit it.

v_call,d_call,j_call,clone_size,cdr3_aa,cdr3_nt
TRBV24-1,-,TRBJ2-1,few,CATCPYEGNEQFF,TGTGCCACCTGCCCTTACGAGGGCAATGAGCAGTTCTTC
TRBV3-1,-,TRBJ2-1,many,CASSHSGYNEQFF,TGTGCCAGCAGTCATAGCGGTTACAATGAGCAGTTCTTC
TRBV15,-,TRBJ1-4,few,CATSNQLNEKLFF,TGTGCCACCAGCAATCAGTTAAATGAAAAACTGTTTTTT
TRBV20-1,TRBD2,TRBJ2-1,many,CSARALAGETNEQFF,TGCAGTGCTCGTGCATTAGCGGGAGAGACCAATGAGCAGTTCTTC
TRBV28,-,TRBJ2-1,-,CASRRNSGPQGEQFF,TGTGCCAGCAGACGAAACTCCGGGCCCCAAGGTGAGCAGTTCTTC
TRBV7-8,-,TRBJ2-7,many,CASSFGGEFYEQYF,TGTGCCAGCAGCTTCGGTGGGGAGTTCTACGAGCAGTACTTC
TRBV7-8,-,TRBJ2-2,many,CASRAWTSTGELFF,TGTGCCAGCAGGGCATGGACATCAACCGGGGAGCTGTTTTTT
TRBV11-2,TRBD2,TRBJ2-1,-,CASSLVSLAGGPTEVNEQFF,TGTGCCAGCAGCTTAGTGTCGCTAGCGGGAGGGCCGACGGAGGTGAATGAGCAGTTCTTC
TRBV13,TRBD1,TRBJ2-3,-,CVSSRPEVFWDRNTDTQYF,TGTGTCAGCAGCCGACCGGAGGTGTTTTGGGACAGAAACACAGATACGCAGTATTTT
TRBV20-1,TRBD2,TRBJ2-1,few,CSARGLDLGYEQFF,TGCAGTGCCCGGGGACTAGACCTGGGGTATGAGCAGTTCTTC
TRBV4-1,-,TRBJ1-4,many,CASSQEAPPRDPHEKLFF,TGCGCCAGCAGCCAAGAGGCCCCCCCTCGGGACCCCCATGAAAAACTGTTTTTT
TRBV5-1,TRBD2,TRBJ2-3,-,CASSLKRGSTDTQYF,TGCGCCAGCAGCTTAAAGCGGGGGAGCACAGATACGCAGTATTTT